This entry features one T cell receptor beta chain sequence. Its target is unknown. The data were obtained in a study of tumor and adjacent non-tumor tissue in lung cancer. Overall study findings and caveats: Patients with more diverse tumor TCRs had worse survival.

A modified ARM-PCR protocol with three rounds of nested PCR amplified TCRbeta. Each CDR3 protein gets one entry after TCRdb re-called the multiplex PCR reads with MiXCR. The sample records approximately 80,000 distinct CDR3 sequences, roughly 80% being singletons. The CDR3 is 13 amino acids. CDR1 is DFQATT, CDR2 SNEGSKA, per germline (reference sequence). Trimming took 3 bases from V and 5 from J; bases not matched to a gene: 6. No cell sorting was done before RNA was extracted from the tissue. Distant lung tissue was collected more than 3 cm away from the tumor edge. Sequenced input: distant non-tumor lung tissue. This TCR was recovered from a man between 60 and 75 years old with non-small cell lung cancer. The V and J genes are TRBV20-1 and TRBJ2-7; 8 bases map to TRBD2. The CDR3: CSARRRGDHEQYF. CDR3 coding DNA: TGCAGTGCTAGGAGGCGGGGGGACCACGAGCAGTACTTC.